This TCR beta chain stems from a study of memory CD4+ T cells and cytomegalovirus serostatus. The wider study: Healthy Belgian adult donors included several CMV-positive and 24 CMV-negative people.

Single viable CD3+CD4+CD8-CD45RO+ cells were sorted as the memory CD4+ T cells. CD4+ T cells were isolated by positive magnetic selection. Using immunoSEQ multiplex PCR, the repertoire was profiled, and TCRdb retains in-frame clones only, with some absent. The sample has under 45,000 clones; over 65% are singletons. Looked up from germline, CDR1 is LNHDA and CDR2 is SQIVND (reference sequence). The length of the CDR3 is 15 residues. The junction had 7 bases not matched to a gene; V was cut back by 4 bases and J by 6 bases. V gene TRBV19 combines with J gene TRBJ1-4; 8 positions match TRBD1. The sequence was obtained from an adult in good health and CMV-seronegative. Sequenced: memory CD4+ T cells from blood. The CDR3 DNA sequence: TGTGCCAGTAGTACCCTGGACAGGGCGGATGAAAAACTGTTTTTT. As protein: CASSTLDRADEKLFF.